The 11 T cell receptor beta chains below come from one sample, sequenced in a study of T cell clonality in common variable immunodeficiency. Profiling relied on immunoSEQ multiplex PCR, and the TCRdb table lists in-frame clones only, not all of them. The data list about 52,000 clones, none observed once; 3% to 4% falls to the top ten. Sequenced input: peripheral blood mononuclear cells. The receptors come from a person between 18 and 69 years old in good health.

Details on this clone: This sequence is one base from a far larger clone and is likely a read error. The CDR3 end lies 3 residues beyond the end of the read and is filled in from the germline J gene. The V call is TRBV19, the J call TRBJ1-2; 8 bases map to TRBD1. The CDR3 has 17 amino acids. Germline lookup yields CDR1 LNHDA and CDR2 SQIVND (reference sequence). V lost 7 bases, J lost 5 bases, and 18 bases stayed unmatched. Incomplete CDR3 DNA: TGTGCCAGTACTATTACCGGACAGGGTCGGACGGGGTATGGC. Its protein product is CASTITGQGRTGYG. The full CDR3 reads CASTITGQGRTGYGYTF. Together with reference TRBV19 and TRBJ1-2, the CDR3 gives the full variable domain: DGGITQSPKYLFRKEGQNVTLSCEQNLNHDAMYWYRQDPGQGLRLIYYSQIVNDFQKGDIAEGYSVSREKKESFPLTVTSAQKNPTAFYLCASTITGQGRTGYGYTFGSGTRLTVV.

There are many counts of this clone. Incomplete CDR3 DNA: TGTGCCAGCTCACCACCGGCCAGTAGCGGTAGCACAGATACG. It is translated as CASSPPASSGSTDT. The entire CDR3 protein reads CASSPPASSGSTDTQYF. The J gene is TRBJ2-3, the V gene TRBV18; the D gene is possibly TRBD2 (6 bases). The read stops 3 residues short of the end of the CDR3; the missing end is completed from the germline J gene. The CDR3 has 17 residues. Germline CDR1 KGHSH, CDR2 LQKENI. The V end lost 0 bases, the J end lost 0 bases, and 13 bases lay between the germline ends.

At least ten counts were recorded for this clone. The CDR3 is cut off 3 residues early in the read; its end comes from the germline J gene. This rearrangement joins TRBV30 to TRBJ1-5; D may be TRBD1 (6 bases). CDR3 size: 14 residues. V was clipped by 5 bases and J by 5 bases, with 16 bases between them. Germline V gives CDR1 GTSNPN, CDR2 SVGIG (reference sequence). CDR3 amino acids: CAWQQGNWDQPQHF. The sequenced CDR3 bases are TGTGCCTGGCAACAGGGAAATTGGGATCAGCCC.

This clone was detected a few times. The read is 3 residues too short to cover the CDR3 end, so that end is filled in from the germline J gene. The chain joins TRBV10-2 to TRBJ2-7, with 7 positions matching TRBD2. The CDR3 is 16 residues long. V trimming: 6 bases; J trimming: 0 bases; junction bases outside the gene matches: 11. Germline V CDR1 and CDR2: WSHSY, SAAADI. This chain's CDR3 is CASSRTMRESSYEQYF. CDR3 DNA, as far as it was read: TGCGCCAGCAGCCGTACTATGCGGGAGAGCTCCTACGAG.

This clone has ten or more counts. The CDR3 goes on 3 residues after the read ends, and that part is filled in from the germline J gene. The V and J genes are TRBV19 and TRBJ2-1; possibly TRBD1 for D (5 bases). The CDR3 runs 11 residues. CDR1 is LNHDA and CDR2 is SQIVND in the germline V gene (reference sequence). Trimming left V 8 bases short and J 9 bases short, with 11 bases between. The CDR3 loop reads CASGAFLEQFF. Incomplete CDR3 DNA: TGTGCCAGTGGGGCCTTTCTTGAG.

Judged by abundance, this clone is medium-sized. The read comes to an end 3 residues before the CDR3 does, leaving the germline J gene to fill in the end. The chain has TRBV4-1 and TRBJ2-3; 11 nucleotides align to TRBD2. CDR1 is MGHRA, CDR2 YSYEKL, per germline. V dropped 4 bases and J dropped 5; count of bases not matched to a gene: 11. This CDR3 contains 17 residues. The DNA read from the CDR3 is TGCGCCAGCAGCCCCCCGGGGGGAGGACTAGCGGGAGATACG. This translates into CASSPPGGGLAGDT. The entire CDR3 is CASSPPGGGLAGDTQYF.

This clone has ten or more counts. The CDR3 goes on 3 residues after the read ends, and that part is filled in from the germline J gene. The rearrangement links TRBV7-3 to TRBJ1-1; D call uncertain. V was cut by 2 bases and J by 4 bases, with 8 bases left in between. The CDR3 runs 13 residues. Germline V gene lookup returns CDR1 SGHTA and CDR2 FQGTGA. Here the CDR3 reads CASSLVAGTEAFF. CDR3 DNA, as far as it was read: TGTGCCAGCAGCTTAGTCGCGGGCACTGAA. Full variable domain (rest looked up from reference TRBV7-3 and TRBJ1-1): GAGVSQTPSNKVTEKGKYVELRCDPISGHTALYWYRQSLGQGPEFLIYFQGTGAADDSGLPNDRFFAVRPEGSVSTLKIQRTERGDSAVYLCASSLVAGTEAFFGQGTRLTVV.

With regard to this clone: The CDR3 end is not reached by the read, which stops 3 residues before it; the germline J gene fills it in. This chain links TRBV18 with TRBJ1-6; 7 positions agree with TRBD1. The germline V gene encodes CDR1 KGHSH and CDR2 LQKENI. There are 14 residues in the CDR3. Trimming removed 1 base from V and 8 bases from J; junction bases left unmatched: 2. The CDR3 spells CASSPQGAHSPLHF. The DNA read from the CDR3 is TGTGCCAGCTCACCACAGGGGGCTCATTCACCC.

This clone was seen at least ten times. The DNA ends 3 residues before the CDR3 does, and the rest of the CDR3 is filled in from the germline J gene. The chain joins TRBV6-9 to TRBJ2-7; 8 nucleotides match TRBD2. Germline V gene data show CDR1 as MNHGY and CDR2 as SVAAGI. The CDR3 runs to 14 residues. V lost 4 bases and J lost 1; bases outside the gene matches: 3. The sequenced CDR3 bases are TGTGCCAGCAGTTGGCGGGAGGCTTCCTACGAG. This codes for CASSWREASYE. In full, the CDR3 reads CASSWREASYEQYF.

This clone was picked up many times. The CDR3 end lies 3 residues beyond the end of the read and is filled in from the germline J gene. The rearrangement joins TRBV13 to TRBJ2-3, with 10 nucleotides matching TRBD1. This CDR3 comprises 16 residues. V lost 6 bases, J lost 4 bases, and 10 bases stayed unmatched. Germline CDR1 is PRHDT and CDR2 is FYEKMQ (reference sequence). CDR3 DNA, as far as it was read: TGTGCCAGCAGTAACCCCGGGACAGGGGAGGCAGATACG. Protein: CASSNPGTGEADT. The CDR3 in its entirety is CASSNPGTGEADTQYF.

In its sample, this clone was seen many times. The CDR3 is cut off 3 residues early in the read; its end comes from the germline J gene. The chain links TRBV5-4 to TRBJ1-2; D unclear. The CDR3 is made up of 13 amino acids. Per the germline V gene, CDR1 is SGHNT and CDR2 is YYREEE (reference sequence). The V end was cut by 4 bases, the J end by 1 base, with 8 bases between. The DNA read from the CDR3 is TGTGCCAGCAGCCCAGAGATTAACTATGGC. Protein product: CASSPEINYG. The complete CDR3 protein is CASSPEINYGYTF.